A selection of T cell receptor beta chains follows, all from one sample in a study of cytomegalovirus exposure and HLA in healthy donors. Libraries were prepared by immunoSEQ multiplex PCR; TCRdb keeps only in-frame clonotypes and omits some of them. Among about 98,000 clones listed, roughly 85% were seen once. Source material: PBMCs. The source of these receptors is a woman aged 25 to 45 in good health and CMV-seronegative. CDR3s include the opening cysteine and the closing phenylalanine or tryptophan. A D gene is named only where the DNA matches it firmly. Clone sizes are given selectively: once, few, many, or a class where the clone is expanded.

j_gene: TRBJ1-1
abundance: -
d_gene: -
v_gene: TRBV7-2
CDR3nt: TGTGCCAGCAGCTCCGCGGGGGGGCTGAACACTGAAGCTTTCTTT
CDR3aa: CASSSAGGLNTEAFF

j_gene: TRBJ1-2
abundance: -
d_gene: -
v_gene: TRBV2
CDR3nt: TGTGCCATCCTAAGGGAGGGTGCAAGCTATGGCTACACCTTC
CDR3aa: CAILREGASYGYTF

j_gene: TRBJ2-2
abundance: -
d_gene: -
v_gene: TRBV7-6
CDR3nt: TGTGCCAGCAGCTCGGGACAGAACACCGGGGAGCTGTTTTTT
CDR3aa: CASSSGQNTGELFF

j_gene: TRBJ2-7
abundance: once
d_gene: TRBD1
v_gene: TRBV18
CDR3nt: TGTGCCAGCTCACCCCGGACAGGCTACGAGCAGTACTTC
CDR3aa: CASSPRTGYEQYF

j_gene: TRBJ2-7
abundance: -
d_gene: TRBD2
v_gene: TRBV5-4
CDR3nt: TGTGCCAGCAGCTTTGATAGCGGGAGGTACTACGAGCAGTACTTC
CDR3aa: CASSFDSGRYYEQYF

j_gene: TRBJ2-7
abundance: -
d_gene: -
v_gene: TRBV28
CDR3nt: TGTGCCAGCAGTCCTCCGGCCAGGGTCTACGAGCAGTACTTC
CDR3aa: CASSPPARVYEQYF

j_gene: TRBJ2-3
abundance: -
d_gene: -
v_gene: TRBV5-1
CDR3nt: TGCGCCAGCAGCTTGGACGGGAGCACAGATACGCAGTATTTT
CDR3aa: CASSLDGSTDTQYF

j_gene: TRBJ2-5
abundance: -
d_gene: TRBD2
v_gene: TRBV7-8
CDR3nt: TGTGCCAGCAGCTTGCAGGCGGGGGGCGAGACCCAGTACTTC
CDR3aa: CASSLQAGGETQYF

j_gene: TRBJ2-7
abundance: -
d_gene: -
v_gene: TRBV11-3
CDR3nt: TGTGCCAGCAGCTTCGGAATAGCCGCCCCACGGCAGTACTTC
CDR3aa: CASSFGIAAPRQYF

j_gene: TRBJ2-7
abundance: -
d_gene: -
v_gene: TRBV7-4
CDR3nt: TGTGCCAGCAGCTCTCGGGACTACGAGCAGTACTTC
CDR3aa: CASSSRDYEQYF

j_gene: TRBJ2-1
abundance: -
d_gene: TRBD2
v_gene: TRBV7-3
CDR3nt: TGTGCCAGCAGCCCCCAGGGAGCGGGGAATGAGCAGTTCTTC
CDR3aa: CASSPQGAGNEQFF

j_gene: TRBJ2-7
abundance: -
d_gene: -
v_gene: TRBV5-4
CDR3nt: TGTGCCAGCGGCGTGAGAGGCACCTACGAGCAGTACTTC
CDR3aa: CASGVRGTYEQYF

j_gene: TRBJ2-7
abundance: -
d_gene: -
v_gene: TRBV7-9
CDR3nt: TGTGCCAGCAGCTTTAGCACCCACAGGGACGAGCAGTACTTC
CDR3aa: CASSFSTHRDEQYF

j_gene: TRBJ1-1
abundance: -
d_gene: -
v_gene: TRBV5-6
CDR3nt: TGTGCCAGCAGCCTGGGCCCGACCGGGACTGAAGCTTTCTTT
CDR3aa: CASSLGPTGTEAFF

j_gene: TRBJ2-1
abundance: -
d_gene: -
v_gene: TRBV19
CDR3nt: TGTGCCAGTACCTCCGGGCAACCGGGGGAGCAGTTCTTC
CDR3aa: CASTSGQPGEQFF

j_gene: TRBJ1-2
abundance: -
d_gene: -
v_gene: TRBV6-4
CDR3nt: TGTGCCAGCAGTACCCGTCAGTCTAACTATGGCTACACCTTC
CDR3aa: CASSTRQSNYGYTF